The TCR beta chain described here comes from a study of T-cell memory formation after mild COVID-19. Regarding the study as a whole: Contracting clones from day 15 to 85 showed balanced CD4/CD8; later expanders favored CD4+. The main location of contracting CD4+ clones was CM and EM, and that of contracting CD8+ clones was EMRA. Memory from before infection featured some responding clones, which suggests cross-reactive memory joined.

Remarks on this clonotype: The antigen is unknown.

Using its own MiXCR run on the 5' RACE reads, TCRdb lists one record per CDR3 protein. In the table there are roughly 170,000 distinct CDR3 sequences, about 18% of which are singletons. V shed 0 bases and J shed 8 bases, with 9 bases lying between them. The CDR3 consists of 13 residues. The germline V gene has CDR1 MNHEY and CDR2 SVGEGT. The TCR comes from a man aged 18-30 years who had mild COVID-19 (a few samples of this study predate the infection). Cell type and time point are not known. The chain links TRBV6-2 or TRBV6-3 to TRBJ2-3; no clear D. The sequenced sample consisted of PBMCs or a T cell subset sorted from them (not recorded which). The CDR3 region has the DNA TGTGCCAGCAGTTACTCCGCGCGGCCTACGCAGTATTTT. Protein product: CASSYSARPTQYF.